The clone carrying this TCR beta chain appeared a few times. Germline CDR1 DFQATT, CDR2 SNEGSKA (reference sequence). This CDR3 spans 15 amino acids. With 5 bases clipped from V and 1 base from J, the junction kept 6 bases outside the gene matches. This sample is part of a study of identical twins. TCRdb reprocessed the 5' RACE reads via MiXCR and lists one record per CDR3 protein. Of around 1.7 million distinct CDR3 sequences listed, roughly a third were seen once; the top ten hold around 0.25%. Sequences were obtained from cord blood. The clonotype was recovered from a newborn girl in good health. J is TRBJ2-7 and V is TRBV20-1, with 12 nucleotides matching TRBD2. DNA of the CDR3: TGCAGTGCTCCCCTAGCGGGAGGGTTTTCCTACGAGCAGTACTTC. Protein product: CSAPLAGGFSYEQYF.